Presented here are 27 T cell receptor beta chains from one specimen sequenced in a study of OX40 agonist ivuxolimab in advanced cancers. Libraries were prepared by immunoSEQ multiplex PCR; TCRdb keeps only in-frame clonotypes and omits some of them. The sample includes over 55,000 clones, roughly nine tenths of them seen just once. The material was CD4+ or CD8+ T cells sorted from blood, obtained in a trial of the OX40 agonist ivuxolimab. The source of these receptors is an adult with an advanced solid tumor such as melanoma, head and neck, liver or kidney cancer.

V usage is TRBV7-9 and J usage is TRBJ2-5; no clear D gene. This CDR3 comprises 15 residues. The V gene lost 1 base and the J gene lost 1 base, with 10 bases spanning the gap. The germline V gene encodes CDR1 SEHNR and CDR2 FQNEAQ (reference sequence). In nucleotides, the CDR3 is TGTGCCAGCAGCTTAGAGCCGGGTACCCAAGAGACCCAGTACTTC. It encodes CASSLEPGTQETQYF.

This rearrangement joins TRBV29-1 to TRBJ2-1; possibly TRBD2 for D (6 bases). Trimming shortened V by 6 bases and J by 8 bases, and 11 bases separated the two germline ends. Per the germline V gene, CDR1 is SQVTM and CDR2 is ANQGSEA. This CDR3 is 11 amino acids long. DNA of the CDR3: TGCAGCGTACAGACTAGTCATGAGCAGTTCTTC. Encoded protein: CSVQTSHEQFF.

CDR3 sequence: CASRASGGSYNEQFF. Written as DNA, the CDR3 is TGTGCCAGCAGGGCTAGCGGGGGCTCCTACAATGAGCAGTTCTTC. This rearrangement joins TRBV7-9 to TRBJ2-1, with 10 bases fitting TRBD2. Germline V gene data show CDR1 as SEHNR and CDR2 as FQNEAQ (reference sequence). V lost 6 bases and J lost 0; bases outside the gene matches: 2. The CDR3 runs 15 residues.

The V call is TRBV7-3, the J call TRBJ2-7; D gene unclear. Per germline, CDR1 SGHTA and CDR2 FQGTGA. There are 13 residues in the CDR3. Trimming took off 0 bases at V and 6 bases at J, with 9 bases between the two ends. The CDR3 loop reads CASSLTIGTEQYF. CDR3 nucleotides: TGTGCCAGCAGCTTAACGATTGGTACCGAGCAGTACTTC.

This chain links TRBV5-4 with TRBJ2-1, with a possible D match to TRBD1 (6 bases). The CDR3 extends over 16 amino acids. The germline V and J ends were trimmed by 0 bases and 10 bases, with 20 bases remaining between them. Looked up from germline, CDR1 is SGHNT and CDR2 is YYREEE (reference sequence). In DNA form, the CDR3 reads TGTGCCAGCAGCTTGGGGGGGCAGGGTATCGGCAGGGAGCAGTTCTTC. Its protein product is CASSLGGQGIGREQFF.

The V gene is TRBV2, the J gene TRBJ2-5; 16 bases align to TRBD2. Germline CDR1 reads SNHLY; CDR2 reads FYNNEI. V shed 5 bases and J 12 bases; nucleotides not matched to a gene: 27. This CDR3 spans 21 amino acids. CDR3 coding DNA: TGTGCCAGCAGTCAAAGGGGGACAGCTCCGGGACTAGCGGGAGGGCCCCCCCTTAAGTACTTC. It codes for CASSQRGTAPGLAGGPPLKYF.

CDR3 protein: CASRVPVYETQYF. Written as DNA, the CDR3 is TGCGCCAGCAGAGTACCGGTGTACGAGACCCAGTACTTC. The J gene is TRBJ2-5, the V gene TRBV10-2; no reliable D call. V was cut by 6 bases and J by 5 bases, with 13 bases left in between. CDR1 and CDR2 (germline): WSHSY, SAAADI. The CDR3 contains 13 residues.

The CDR3 loop reads CASLSAGQGTDTQYF. The CDR3 DNA is TGTGCCAGCTTGAGTGCGGGGCAGGGCACAGATACGCAGTATTTT. The chain joins TRBV28 to TRBJ2-3; D perhaps matches TRBD2 (6 bases). Per germline, CDR1 MDHEN and CDR2 SYDVKM. The V and J ends lost 8 bases and 1 base respectively, with 16 bases between them. The CDR3 sequence is 15 residues long.

The chain uses TRBV19 and TRBJ1-2, with 8 bases lining up with TRBD1. The V gene end was trimmed by 6 bases and the J gene end by 1 base; junction bases not matched to a gene: 7. This CDR3 is built from 15 residues. The germline V gene encodes CDR1 LNHDA and CDR2 SQIVND (reference sequence). The CDR3 nucleotides are TGTGCCAGTAGATCGGGACAGGACTATAACTATGGCTACACCTTC. Translated: CASRSGQDYNYGYTF.

The V gene is TRBV19, the J gene TRBJ1-1, with D possibly matching TRBD1 (6 bases). Per germline, CDR1 LNHDA and CDR2 SQIVND (reference sequence). The CDR3 has 13 amino acids. The V and J ends lost 8 bases and 5 bases respectively, with 15 bases between them. The chain's CDR3 is CASGEGGGTEAFF. The CDR3 bases are TGTGCCAGTGGGGAGGGGGGCGGAACTGAAGCTTTCTTT.

This clone appeared a single time. The rearrangement links TRBV10-2 to TRBJ2-3, with unresolved D. Germline V gene lookup returns CDR1 WSHSY and CDR2 SAAADI. The CDR3 length is 14 residues. Trimming stripped 5 bases from V and 4 bases from J, with 13 bases between. CDR3: CASSPRGLADTQYF. CDR3 bases: TGCGCCAGCAGTCCTCGAGGTCTGGCAGATACGCAGTATTTT.

The J gene is TRBJ2-7, the V gene TRBV11-2; 11 nucleotides match TRBD2. The germline gives CDR1 SGHAT, CDR2 FQNNGV. CDR3 length: 15 residues. The junction had 5 bases not matched to a gene; V was cut back by 5 bases and J by 2 bases. CDR3 loop: CASSPIAGGPYEQYF. CDR3 DNA sequence: TGTGCCAGCAGCCCAATAGCGGGAGGGCCCTACGAGCAGTACTTC.

The chain uses TRBV5-1 and TRBJ2-1; 7 bases agree with TRBD2. Germline CDR1 is SGHRS and CDR2 is YFSETQ. V lost 0 bases and J lost 5; bases outside the gene matches: 5. The CDR3 spans 15 residues. The CDR3 DNA sequence: TGCGCCAGCAGCTTGGAACTAGCGACCAACAATGAGCAGTTCTTC. It yields the protein CASSLELATNNEQFF.

The genes are TRBV23-1 and TRBJ2-7, with 8 bases identical to TRBD1. TRBV23-1 qualifies as an ORF whose function is uncertain. This CDR3 contains 15 residues. The J segment lost 3 bases and the V segment lost 2 bases, leaving 6 bases of the junction unmatched. CDR3 amino acids: CASSQRDRGYYEQYF. CDR3 in DNA: TGCGCCAGCAGTCAACGCGACAGGGGATACTACGAGCAGTACTTC.

The rearrangement joins TRBV6-1 to TRBJ1-1; D is unresolved. In germline, CDR1 is MNHNS, CDR2 SASEGT. The CDR3 length is 15 residues. Trimming left V 8 bases short and J 0 bases short, with 16 bases between. CDR3 sequence (DNA): TGTGCCAGCGGGAGGATCCCCGGGATGAACACTGAAGCTTTCTTT. Its translation is CASGRIPGMNTEAFF.

This rearrangement joins TRBV6-6 to TRBJ2-3; D is tentatively TRBD1 or TRBD2 (5 bases each). CDR1 and CDR2 from the germline V gene are MNHNY and SVGAGI (reference sequence). V lost 5 bases and J lost 2, with 8 bases in between. The CDR3 loop spans 13 amino acids. The CDR3 sequence is CASSRGVTDTQYF. The CDR3 bases are TGTGCCAGCAGTAGAGGGGTCACAGATACGCAGTATTTT.

This clone has just one count. DNA for the CDR3: TGCGCCAGCAGCTTGGGTCCTCGGTGGACGGATACAACTAATGAAAAACTGTTTTTT. Translated, it gives CASSLGPRWTDTTNEKLFF. The chain employs TRBV5-1 and TRBJ1-4; D is ambiguous. This CDR3 is built from 19 residues. Germline CDR1 is SGHRS and CDR2 is YFSETQ. The ends were cut back, 0 bases at V and 0 bases at J, with 18 bases in the middle.

To note about this clone: At one end the junction does not follow the germline gene, possibly because of a read error. The CDR3 is CASSFSVPQPQHF. The CDR3 DNA follows: TGTGCTAGCAGCTTTTCCGTTCCTCAGCCCCAGCATTTT. V and J are TRBV7-7 and TRBJ1-5; D unresolved. CDR3 size: 13 residues. Germline V gene lookup returns CDR1 SSHAT and CDR2 FNYEAQ (reference sequence).

This sequence joins TRBV19 and TRBJ2-5; 12 positions match TRBD2. Looked up from germline, CDR1 is LNHDA and CDR2 is SQIVND (reference sequence). Trimming removed 2 bases from V and 4 bases from J; junction bases left unmatched: 5. CDR3 size: 16 residues. CDR3 in amino acids: CASSILLAGGVETQYF. DNA for the CDR3: TGTGCCAGTAGTATACTACTAGCGGGAGGAGTAGAGACCCAGTACTTC.

This chain uses TRBV7-3 with TRBJ2-1; TRBD2 aligns across 7 bases. The CDR3 is 13 residues long. Germline V gene sequence: CDR1 SGHTA, CDR2 FQGTGA. The junction had 3 bases not matched to a gene; V was cut back by 3 bases and J by 7 bases. Here the CDR3 reads CASSFGTTNEQFF. CDR3 DNA sequence: TGTGCCAGCAGCTTCGGGACTACGAATGAGCAGTTCTTC.

V usage is TRBV10-3 and J usage is TRBJ1-1; 10 nucleotides align to TRBD1. The CDR3 spans 13 residues. CDR1 and CDR2 from the germline V gene are ENHRY and SYGVKD. Trimming cost V 8 bases and J 1 base; bases outside gene matches: 1. The DNA of the CDR3 is TGTGCCATCCGGGACAGGGGGAACACTGAAGCTTTCTTT. It encodes CAIRDRGNTEAFF.

A few counts support this clone. This chain joins TRBV6-5 and TRBJ2-7; 7 bases agree with TRBD1. The length of the CDR3 is 15 residues. After removal of 0 bases from V and 4 bases from J, the junction contained 6 bases not matched to a gene. CDR1 and CDR2 from the germline V gene are MNHEY and SVGAGI. The chain's CDR3 is CASSYSKDRLYEQYF. CDR3 coding DNA: TGTGCCAGCAGTTACTCGAAGGACAGGCTATACGAGCAGTACTTC.

This chain connects TRBV7-6 to TRBJ1-2; D uncertain. Germline lookup yields CDR1 SGHVS and CDR2 FNYEAQ. Trimming shortened V by 1 base and J by 8 bases, and 5 bases separated the two germline ends. This CDR3 region has 11 residues. Here the CDR3 reads CASSLEYGYTF. The CDR3 region has the DNA TGTGCCAGCAGCTTAGAATACGGCTACACCTTC.

The chain has TRBV7-2 and TRBJ1-5, with 8 bases lining up with TRBD1. With 6 bases clipped from V and 3 bases from J, the junction kept 4 bases outside the gene matches. The germline gives CDR1 SGHTA, CDR2 FQGNSA. The CDR3 totals 14 residues. CDR3 coding DNA: TGTGCCAGCAGTTGGACAGGGATCAATCAGCCCCAGCATTTT. Protein: CASSWTGINQPQHF.

This chain connects TRBV14 to TRBJ1-1; 10 nucleotides agree with TRBD1. With 4 bases clipped from V and 7 bases from J, the junction kept 6 bases outside the gene matches. From germline, CDR1 is SGHDN and CDR2 FVKESK. This CDR3 region has 14 residues. The CDR3: CASSPPGQGNEAFF. The DNA for the CDR3 is TGTGCCAGCAGCCCTCCGGGACAGGGGAATGAAGCTTTCTTT.

This chain uses TRBV5-4 with TRBJ2-5; unclear D gene. Trimming left V 2 bases short and J 1 base short, with 9 bases between. Looked up from germline, CDR1 is SGHNT and CDR2 is YYREEE (reference sequence). The CDR3 is 14 amino acids. CDR3 bases: TGTGCCAGCAGCTTTAAGGGCCCCCAAGAGACCCAGTACTTC. Encoded protein: CASSFKGPQETQYF.

This clone was counted once. V gene TRBV5-8 combines with J gene TRBJ2-5; 10 nucleotides align to TRBD1. With V trimmed by 4 bases and J by 3 bases, 9 bases remained unmatched. The germline CDR1 and CDR2 sequences are SGHTS and YDEGEE. The CDR3 is made up of 16 amino acids. The CDR3 sequence: CASSPRDRGGEETQYF. The CDR3 nucleotides are TGTGCCAGCAGCCCTCGGGACAGGGGAGGGGAAGAGACCCAGTACTTC. The full variable domain, rest sourced from reference TRBV5-8 and TRBJ2-5, is EAGVTQSPTHLIKTRGQQATLRCSPISGHTSVYWYQQALGLGLQFLLWYDEGEERNRGNFPPRFSGRQFPNYSSELNVNALELEDSALYLCASSPRDRGGEETQYFGPGTRLLVL.